This TCR beta chain was obtained from a study of radiotherapy plus CTLA-4 blockade in lung cancer. About the research overall: Across the patients, objective responses occurred in approximately 19%, and disease control in over 25%.

As concerns this clone: Its matching antigen is unknown.

Germline values: CDR1 SGHAT, CDR2 FQDESV (reference sequence). J gave up 5 bases and V 5 bases, and 9 bases lay outside the gene matches. The CDR3 totals 15 residues. Findings and limits, study-wide: Radiotherapy was combined with ipilimumab, and tumor-derived TCR clones then expanded in blood.

Here immunoSEQ multiplex PCR was the method, and the copy in TCRdb shows in-frame clones only, minus some. The table has some 34,000 clones, approximately 77% seen once; the top ten hold 11%. Patients had chemo-refractory metastatic non-small-cell lung cancer and received focal radiation plus CTLA-4 blockade that used ipilimumab. This chain connects TRBV11-1 to TRBJ2-5, with 9 bases matching TRBD2. The starting material was peripheral blood, obtained from a patient treated with radiotherapy plus ipilimumab. The receptor's source is a human donor with non-small cell lung cancer who had stable disease on radiotherapy plus ipilimumab. CDR3 loop: CASSPGGGAWETQYF. The DNA for the CDR3 is TGTGCCAGCAGCCCCGGCGGGGGGGCTTGGGAGACCCAGTACTTC.